This T cell receptor beta chain was documented in a study of T-cell reconstitution after alpha-beta-depleted transplantation in children. General study results and limits: T-cell counts and diversity at one year following transplant were attributed mainly to newly produced T cells. Elevated TCRbeta diversity at day 60 was traced, in some patients, to surviving recipient T cells and thymic progenitors. Reportedly, roughly two months post-transplant, alpha-beta T cells arose from several hundred expanded graft clones.

The TCRbeta library was prepared with unique molecular identifiers. TCRdb called the PCR reads again in MiXCR, with one record for every CDR3 protein. The repertoire holds 130,000 or so distinct CDR3 sequences, around 9.8% seen once, with around 24% in the top ten. Trimming stripped 4 bases from V and 3 bases from J, with 17 bases between. The V gene's germline CDR1 is SGHRS and CDR2 YFSETQ. The CDR3 is made up of 15 amino acids. On this clonotype itself: Its antigen remains unidentified.

The source was PBMCs, mostly from graft donor cells, collected 180 days after TCRalphabeta/CD19-depleted stem cell transplant. This sequence was found in a girl under three years old who had a stem cell transplant for combined immunodeficiency, so the T cells may come from the graft donor. The chain uses TRBV5-1 and TRBJ2-7, with D hard to call. This chain's CDR3 is CASSIPGPLGYEQYF. For the CDR3, the DNA is TGCGCCAGCAGCATTCCCGGACCCCTGGGCTACGAGCAGTACTTC. Full variable domain (missing parts from reference TRBV5-1 and TRBJ2-7): KAGVTQTPRYLIKTRGQQVTLSCSPISGHRSVSWYQQTPGQGLQFLFEYFSETQRNKGNFPGRFSGRQFSNSRSEMNVSTLELGDSALYLCASSIPGPLGYEQYFGPGTRLTVT.